These 30 T cell receptor beta chains originate from one sample sequenced in a study of shared clonotypes between healthy human individuals. The method was immunoSEQ multiplex PCR; TCRdb's version includes in-frame clones alone and lacks a portion of them. Here the sample spans roughly 2 million clones, roughly 95% being singletons. Input material: naive CD4+ T cells sorted from blood. Regarding subset: CD45RA+ positively selected. The source is a man younger than 35 in good health.

The chain recombines TRBV19 with TRBJ2-4; TRBD2 is a possible D gene (6 bases). CDR1 LNHDA and CDR2 SQIVND come from the germline V gene (reference sequence). The CDR3 has 16 residues. With 2 bases removed from V and 1 base from J, the gap between germline ends came to 12 bases. CDR3 bases: TGTGCCAGTAGTATAAGTAGCGGAGCGGCCAAAAACATTCAGTACTTC. Translated, it gives CASSISSGAAKNIQYF.

Turning to this clone: One end of the junction fails to match germline, which may point to a read error. The chain joins TRBV7-2 to TRBJ2-1, with D uncertain. The germline CDR1 and CDR2 sequences are SGHTA and FQGNSA. The CDR3 sequence is 13 residues long. For the CDR3, the DNA is TGTGCCAGCAGCTTATACTCGGAGCAGCCCCAGCTCTTC. The encoded protein is CASSLYSEQPQLF.

The chain links TRBV30 to TRBJ1-6; a possible D gene is TRBD1 (5 bases). Germline values: CDR1 GTSNPN, CDR2 SVGIG (reference sequence). With 2 bases removed from V and 7 bases from J, the gap between germline ends came to 12 bases. The CDR3 is 14 amino acids. CDR3 sequence: CAWSPQGGNSPLHF. The CDR3 DNA is TGTGCCTGGAGTCCTCAGGGCGGGAATTCACCCCTCCACTTT.

The chain joins TRBV2 to TRBJ1-6, with D hard to call. Deletions cut 6 bases from V and 0 bases from J, with 12 bases between. The CDR3 has 16 amino acids. Germline CDR1 is SNHLY and CDR2 is FYNNEI. CDR3 nucleotide sequence: TGTGCCAGCAGGCACACCGGAAGCTCCTATAATTCACCCCTCCACTTT. The encoded protein is CASRHTGSSYNSPLHF.

This rearrangement joins TRBV11-3 to TRBJ2-7; 11 bases map to TRBD1. CDR1 and CDR2 (germline): SGHNT, YENEEA. CDR3 length: 15 residues. V lost 5 bases, J lost 3 bases, and 6 bases stayed unmatched. The CDR3 region is CASSPGTGGNYEQYF. Here the CDR3 DNA reads TGTGCCAGCAGCCCAGGGACAGGGGGAAACTACGAGCAGTACTTC.

V and J are TRBV5-1 and TRBJ1-1; a possible D gene is TRBD1 (6 bases). V lost 2 bases, J lost 1 base, and 9 bases lay in between. The CDR3 contains 14 residues. Germline values: CDR1 SGHRS, CDR2 YFSETQ. The CDR3 nucleotides are TGCGCCAGCAGCTTTCGACAGGAGAACACTGAAGCTTTCTTT. Amino acid sequence: CASSFRQENTEAFF.

As for this clone: Other DNA sequences of this sample code for an identical CDR3. V usage is TRBV6-1 and J usage is TRBJ2-7, with TRBD1 matching over 9 bases. Trimming removed 3 bases from V and 2 bases from J; junction bases left unmatched: 2. Germline V gene sequence: CDR1 MNHNS, CDR2 SASEGT. The CDR3 runs to 14 residues. The DNA of the CDR3 is TGTGCCAGCAGTGACAGGACAGGGGCCTACGAGCAGTACTTC. Translated: CASSDRTGAYEQYF.

In regard to this clone: This CDR3 is also generated by other DNA sequences in the sample. The chain has TRBV9 and TRBJ2-3, with TRBD2 matching over 10 bases. The CDR3 length is 16 residues. J lost 3 bases, V lost 0 bases, and 4 bases had no gene match. Looked up from germline, CDR1 is SGDLS and CDR2 is YYNGEE. CDR3 amino acids: CASSVGLAGDTDTQYF. The CDR3 DNA follows: TGTGCCAGCAGCGTAGGCCTAGCGGGAGATACAGATACGCAGTATTTT.

The chain couples TRBV2 to TRBJ2-3; 10 nucleotides match TRBD2. J gave up 6 bases and V 6 bases, and 12 bases lay outside the gene matches. The CDR3 is made up of 16 amino acids. Germline V CDR1 and CDR2: SNHLY, FYNNEI. The CDR3 spells CASSALLAGIGDTQYF. The CDR3 coding sequence is TGTGCCAGCAGCGCGCTACTAGCGGGGATTGGGGATACGCAGTATTTT.

The V and J genes are TRBV5-1 and TRBJ2-7, with 11 bases lining up with TRBD2. After removal of 6 bases from V and 5 bases from J, the junction contained 10 bases not matched to a gene. The CDR3 loop spans 15 amino acids. The germline CDR1 and CDR2 sequences are SGHRS and YFSETQ. For the CDR3, the DNA is TGCGCCAGCAAACTTCCGGGACTAGCGGACCACGAGCAGTACTTC. It specifies CASKLPGLADHEQYF.

This clone was counted a single time. This sample includes further DNA sequences coding for the same CDR3. V gene TRBV6-5 combines with J gene TRBJ1-5, with TRBD1 as a possible D gene (6 bases). CDR3 length equals 14 residues. Germline-derived CDR1 and CDR2 are MNHEY and SVGAGI. V lost 0 bases and J lost 4, with 7 bases in between. DNA for the CDR3: TGTGCCAGCAGTTACTCGCAGGGGAATCAGCCCCAGCATTTT. Translation: CASSYSQGNQPQHF.

The rearrangement links TRBV6-5 to TRBJ2-5; 8 bases are shared with TRBD2. Trimming cost V 6 bases and J 7 bases; bases outside gene matches: 13. CDR1 is MNHEY and CDR2 is SVGAGI in the germline V gene. The CDR3 sequence is 15 residues long. In DNA, the CDR3 is TGTGCCAGCAGCCCCTCGACAGCGGGAGTGCGGACCCAGTACTTC. This sequence encodes CASSPSTAGVRTQYF.

This clone was seen a few times. The CDR3 loop is CASTGTSGRVAYEQYF. In DNA form, the CDR3 reads TGTGCCAGCACCGGGACTAGCGGGAGGGTCGCCTACGAGCAGTACTTC. This rearrangement joins TRBV2 to TRBJ2-7, with TRBD2 matching 16 bases. Germline V gene sequence: CDR1 SNHLY, CDR2 FYNNEI. The CDR3 is 16 amino acids. Trimming removed 7 bases from V and 2 bases from J; junction bases left unmatched: 5.

This chain connects TRBV30 to TRBJ1-5; no clear D. This CDR3 has 10 amino acids. V was trimmed by 3 bases and J by 7 bases, leaving 4 bases between them. The germline gives CDR1 GTSNPN, CDR2 SVGIG (reference sequence). The CDR3, as DNA: TGTGCCTGGAGGGGGCAGCCCCAGCATTTT. Its protein product is CAWRGQPQHF. The full variable domain, with the rest looked up from reference TRBV30 and TRBJ1-5, is SQTIHQWPATLVQPVGSPLSLECTVEGTSNPNLYWYRQAAGRGLQLLFYSVGIGQISSEVPQNLSASRPQDRQFILSSKKLLLSDSGFYLCAWRGQPQHFGDGTRLSIL.

This clone was counted once. The CDR3, as DNA: TGTGCCAGCAGTTCCCGGCACTCGAGCTCCTACGAGCAGTACTTC. Amino acid sequence: CASSSRHSSSYEQYF. The chain recombines TRBV6-5 with TRBJ2-7, with D unresolved. This CDR3 has 15 amino acids. Germline CDR1 and CDR2: MNHEY and SVGAGI. Trimming cost V 4 bases and J 0 bases, with 13 bases left between them.

This clone came up a few times. This rearrangement joins TRBV30 to TRBJ1-3; D remains unclear. Germline CDR1 and CDR2: GTSNPN and SVGIG (reference sequence). This CDR3 is 12 amino acids long. Between the trimmed V and J ends, which lost 1 base and 9 bases, there was a span of 10 bases. The DNA of the CDR3 is TGTGCCTGGAGTGCTTCAGGTGCCACCATATATTTT. Amino acids: CAWSASGATIYF.

This chain joins TRBV7-9 and TRBJ2-1, with TRBD2 matching 10 bases. Looked up from germline, CDR1 is SEHNR and CDR2 is FQNEAQ (reference sequence). V lost 5 bases, J lost 0 bases, and 4 bases stayed unmatched. The CDR3 runs to 16 residues. CDR3 region: CASSQAGGGSYNEQFF. CDR3 nucleotides: TGTGCCAGCAGCCAAGCGGGAGGGGGCTCCTACAATGAGCAGTTCTTC.

V is TRBV30 and J is TRBJ1-1; D is undetermined. The CDR3 is 14 residues long. CDR1 and CDR2 from the germline V gene are GTSNPN and SVGIG (reference sequence). V was trimmed by 4 bases and J by 0 bases, leaving 12 bases between them. DNA of the CDR3: TGTGCCTGGATACCCGGGTTAATGAACACTGAAGCTTTCTTT. Translating it yields CAWIPGLMNTEAFF. Together with reference TRBV30 and TRBJ1-1, the CDR3 gives the full variable domain: SQTIHQWPATLVQPVGSPLSLECTVEGTSNPNLYWYRQAAGRGLQLLFYSVGIGQISSEVPQNLSASRPQDRQFILSSKKLLLSDSGFYLCAWIPGLMNTEAFFGQGTRLTVV.

This CDR3 reads CASHGTGDEKLFF. The CDR3 nucleotides are TGTGCCAGTCACGGGACAGGAGATGAAAAACTGTTTTTT. The gene calls are TRBV30 and TRBJ1-4; TRBD1 matches at 8 bases. Trimming cost V 8 bases and J 6 bases; bases outside gene matches: 8. This CDR3 has 13 amino acids. The germline V gene has CDR1 GTSNPN and CDR2 SVGIG (reference sequence).

This clone showed up just once. This chain links TRBV6-4 with TRBJ2-7; 11 nucleotides match TRBD1. Germline V CDR1 and CDR2: MRHNA, SNTAGT. With 5 bases clipped from V and 4 bases from J, the junction kept 10 bases outside the gene matches. The length of the CDR3 is 16 residues. CDR3 region: CASSLEGDRGLYEQYF. The CDR3, as DNA: TGTGCCAGCAGTCTCGAGGGGGACAGGGGGTTATACGAGCAGTACTTC.

This rearrangement joins TRBV11-2 to TRBJ2-3; D might be TRBD1 (6 bases). This CDR3 has 13 amino acids. Germline V gene sequence: CDR1 SGHAT, CDR2 FQNNGV. V lost 3 bases to trimming and J lost 5 bases, with 9 bases between them. CDR3 region: CASSFPGVDTQYF. The CDR3 nucleotides read TGTGCCAGCAGCTTCCCAGGGGTAGATACGCAGTATTTT.

Details on this clone: Other DNA sequences within the sample encode an identical CDR3. V gene TRBV6-6 combines with J gene TRBJ1-1; D remains unclear. The V end was cut by 0 bases, the J end by 1 base, with 6 bases between. Per germline, CDR1 MNHNY and CDR2 SVGAGI (reference sequence). The CDR3 has 14 amino acids. Written as DNA, the CDR3 is TGTGCCAGCAGTTACTCCGAGAGGAACACTGAAGCTTTCTTT. Residues: CASSYSERNTEAFF.

The CDR3 reads CASSSASGTQSSGANVLTF. CDR3 nucleotides: TGCGCCAGCAGCTCCGCTTCCGGGACACAGAGCTCTGGGGCCAACGTCCTGACTTTC. The chain combines TRBV5-1 with TRBJ2-6; D possibly corresponds to TRBD1 (6 bases). With 3 bases removed from V and 0 bases from J, the gap between germline ends came to 19 bases. The CDR3 totals 19 residues. Per germline, CDR1 SGHRS and CDR2 YFSETQ. Filled out from reference TRBV5-1 and TRBJ2-6, the complete variable domain reads KAGVTQTPRYLIKTRGQQVTLSCSPISGHRSVSWYQQTPGQGLQFLFEYFSETQRNKGNFPGRFSGRQFSNSRSEMNVSTLELGDSALYLCASSSASGTQSSGANVLTFGAGSRLTVL.

The chain uses TRBV6-5 and TRBJ2-5, with no clear D. The CDR3 has 12 amino acids. Trimming cost V 6 bases and J 4 bases, with 9 bases left between them. The germline CDR1 and CDR2 sequences are MNHEY and SVGAGI. CDR3 in amino acids: CASSVPGETQYF. The CDR3 DNA follows: TGTGCCAGCAGCGTACCGGGAGAGACCCAGTACTTC.

The chain carries TRBV18 and TRBJ2-6; 9 bases are shared with TRBD1. V was clipped by 6 bases and J by 9 bases; unmatched bases: 3. Germline V CDR1 and CDR2: KGHSH, LQKENI. This CDR3 spans 13 amino acids. The CDR3 DNA follows: TGTGCCAGCTCTTTGGGACAGGGCAACGTCCTGACTTTC. Protein: CASSLGQGNVLTF.

The chain is built from TRBV7-2 and TRBJ2-1; TRBD2 aligns across 9 bases. Germline CDR1 is SGHTA and CDR2 is FQGNSA. This CDR3 has 15 residues. The junction had 3 bases not matched to a gene; V was cut back by 5 bases and J by 1 base. The CDR3 bases are TGTGCCAGCAGCCGAACTAGCGGGTCCTACAATGAGCAGTTCTTC. It translates to CASSRTSGSYNEQFF. Looking up the rest from reference TRBV7-2 and TRBJ2-1 gives the full variable domain: GAGVSQSPSNKVTEKGKDVELRCDPISGHTALYWYRQSLGQGLEFLIYFQGNSAPDKSGLPSDRFSAERTGGSVSTLTIQRTQQEDSAVYLCASSRTSGSYNEQFFGPGTRLTVL.

This clone is a singleton in its sample. Other DNA sequences from this sample encode an identical CDR3 as well. The chain has TRBV19 and TRBJ2-7; 7 bases line up with TRBD1. This CDR3 comprises 14 residues. Trimming cost V 3 bases and J 0 bases; bases outside gene matches: 2. Germline CDR1 LNHDA, CDR2 SQIVND (reference sequence). The CDR3, as DNA: TGTGCCAGTAGTATTCGGGACAGCTCCTACGAGCAGTACTTC. Translated, it gives CASSIRDSSYEQYF.

About this clone: Additional DNA sequences in this sample encode the identical CDR3. V and J are TRBV6-1 and TRBJ2-7, with D unresolved. The V gene's germline CDR1 is MNHNS and CDR2 SASEGT. The CDR3 sequence is 12 residues long. The V gene lost 0 bases and the J gene lost 3 bases, with 3 bases spanning the gap. CDR3 nucleotide sequence: TGTGCCAGCAGTGAAGCGGGCTACGAGCAGTACTTC. Protein: CASSEAGYEQYF.

This chain links TRBV9 with TRBJ2-7, with 8 bases aligning to TRBD2. Germline V gene sequence: CDR1 SGDLS, CDR2 YYNGEE. V was clipped by 0 bases and J by 1 base; unmatched bases: 12. This CDR3 has 18 amino acids. The CDR3 here is CASSVDAGGSILSYEQYF. The CDR3 nucleotides are TGTGCCAGCAGCGTAGATGCGGGAGGATCAATCCTATCCTACGAGCAGTACTTC.

The chain uses TRBV2 and TRBJ1-1; D possibly corresponds to TRBD1 (6 bases). V shed 11 bases and J shed 6 bases, with 16 bases lying between them. CDR1 is SNHLY and CDR2 is FYNNEI in the germline V gene. The CDR3 consists of 12 residues. CDR3 residues: CAGLQGWAEAFF. In DNA, the CDR3 is TGTGCCGGACTACAGGGTTGGGCTGAAGCTTTCTTT.